Following are 5 T cell receptor beta chains from one sample sequenced in a study of molecular identifiers for immune sequencing clone quantification listed by TCRdb under 2018. The library relied on PCR. The sequencing machine was a NextSeq 500. The public reads were reprocessed in TCRdb via fastp at Q25 and MiXCR, keeping in-frame beta chains. Each entry is one CDR3 protein sequence, shown with its most common DNA and genes. Recorded for this sample are hundreds of thousands of distinct CDR3 sequences; 25% of them occurred a single time. Around 0.78% of the sample comes from the top ten. Sample: naive CD8+ T cells from blood, with Jurkat cell RNA spiked in. This specimen's cell subset or site label, per the study, means: FACS-sorted CD8+CD4-CCR7+CD45RA+ naive T cells. These receptor sequences come from a human donor in good health. Some libraries in this study had Jurkat cell RNA spiked in.

This clonotype was recorded a few times. The rearrangement joins TRBV6-5 to TRBJ2-1, with TRBD2 matching 9 bases. The CDR3 totals 17 residues. Germline V lookup: CDR1 MNHEY, CDR2 SVGAGI. The V and J ends lost 6 bases and 1 base, in that order; junction bases with no gene match: 10. CDR3 residues: CASSRSTGLASYNEQFF. CDR3 nucleotides: TGTGCCAGCAGCCGCTCGACCGGACTAGCGTCCTACAATGAGCAGTTCTTC.

This clonotype was seen at least ten times. The V gene is TRBV6-2 or TRBV6-3, the J gene TRBJ1-1, with D uncertain. The germline V gene encodes CDR1 MNHEY and CDR2 SVGEGT. The V gene lost 4 bases and the J gene lost 4 bases, with 16 bases spanning the gap. The CDR3 sequence is 15 residues long. The CDR3 loop reads CASSFRWGSGTEAFF. The CDR3 DNA follows: TGTGCCAGCAGTTTCCGTTGGGGAAGTGGCACTGAAGCTTTCTTT.

This clonotype was observed at least ten times. The J gene is TRBJ2-1, the V gene TRBV29-1, with TRBD1 matching 7 bases. The CDR3 is made up of 14 amino acids. The trim removed 7 bases at V and 3 bases at J, leaving 9 bases unmatched. Germline V gene data show CDR1 as SQVTM and CDR2 as ANQGSEA. CDR3: CSAPGGIYYNEQFF. The CDR3 DNA sequence: TGCAGCGCACCAGGGGGTATATACTACAATGAGCAGTTCTTC.

The sample holds many counts of this clonotype. This chain links TRBV7-2 with TRBJ2-1; unclear D gene. Trimming pared 0 bases from V and 2 bases from J, leaving 8 bases between. Germline V gene lookup returns CDR1 SGHTA and CDR2 FQGNSA. CDR3 size: 15 residues. Here the CDR3 DNA reads TGTGCCAGCAGCTTAGCGCTCGATGCCTACAATGAGCAGTTCTTC. Translation gives CASSLALDAYNEQFF.

This chain uses TRBV20-1 with TRBJ2-3; D is undetermined. The CDR3 length is 16 residues. CDR1 and CDR2 from the germline V gene are DFQATT and SNEGSKA (reference sequence). The V end lost 6 bases, the J end lost 0 bases, and 19 bases lay between the germline ends. The CDR3 sequence is CSAPCAELDSTDTQYF. The CDR3 bases are TGCAGTGCCCCCTGCGCAGAACTGGATAGCACAGATACGCAGTATTTT.